This T cell receptor beta chain comes out of a study of CXCR3-negative and CXCR3-positive naive CD8 T cells. Subsets of CD8+ T cells were each sorted in triplicate at approximately 300,000 cells apiece. General study points: Naive cells, whether CXCR3-negative or CXCR3-positive, had similar TRBV-TRBJ usage, while memory cells differed. After cryopreservation, CXCR3 expression dropped partially; most assays used fresh PBMCs. Diversity proved comparably high across both naive subsets and much lower in memory CD8+ cells.

This clonotype is classed as medium-sized by frequency. The antigen is undetermined. Libraries of TRB cDNA were made by 5' RACE and carried UMIs. TCRdb processed the 5' RACE reads again and assigns one entry to each CDR3 protein, with no DNA. The sample shows about 38,000 distinct CDR3 sequences, and about 14% sits with its ten largest clones. This CDR3 contains 14 residues. Looked up from germline, CDR1 is LGHNA and CDR2 is YSLEER. The sequenced sample was memory CD8+ T cells from blood. The source is a human donor in good health. Some clones in this sample may be carry-over from other donors' samples. The chain uses TRBV4-3 and TRBJ1-5; TCRdb indicates TRBD1, and absent DNA this call remains unverified. This CDR3 reads CASSLGTENQPQHF.